The 8 T cell receptor beta chains in this list originate from one sample, sequenced in a study of Ad26.COV2.S vaccination and SARS-CoV-2 variants. Treatment in this sample: some 19 received Ad26.COV2.S at low or high dose, single or two shots; 5 received placebo; per-sample allocation not given. On day 63 after the first injection, vaccine and placebo recipients gave samples. Here immunoSEQ multiplex PCR was the method, and the copy in TCRdb shows in-frame clones only, minus some. The sample lists some 420,000 clones, 88% occurring once. The sample was peripheral blood, taken in a trial of Ad26.COV2.S vaccine versus placebo. The receptors originated from a person between 18 and 59 years old who received the Ad26.COV2.S COVID-19 vaccine or a placebo.

This clone was observed a few times. The chain couples TRBV28 to TRBJ1-1; D remains unclear. Trimming removed 5 bases from V and 4 bases from J, with 8 bases in between. Looked up from germline, CDR1 is MDHEN and CDR2 is SYDVKM. The CDR3 covers 12 residues. As DNA, the CDR3 is TGTGCCAGCAGTAGGCTTGTCACTGAAGCTTTCTTT. This codes for CASSRLVTEAFF.

V gene TRBV6-5 combines with J gene TRBJ2-3, with D maybe TRBD2 (5 bases). V was shortened by 0 bases and J by 3 bases, with 13 bases between the two germline ends. CDR1 and CDR2 from the germline V gene are MNHEY and SVGAGI. The CDR3 covers 16 residues. CDR3 loop: CASSYSALRVTDTQYF. As DNA, the CDR3 is TGTGCCAGCAGTTACTCCGCGTTGCGGGTGACAGATACGCAGTATTTT.

The CDR3 reads CSADLRETQYF. The CDR3 region has the DNA TGCAGTGCGGACCTAAGGGAGACCCAGTACTTC. This chain connects TRBV20-1 to TRBJ2-5; D remains unclear. V lost 6 bases and J 5 bases, leaving 10 bases between the germline ends. There are 11 residues in the CDR3. Germline V CDR1 and CDR2: DFQATT, SNEGSKA (reference sequence).

This clone was found once. The rearrangement links TRBV18 to TRBJ2-7, with D perhaps TRBD1 (5 bases). Looked up from germline, CDR1 is KGHSH and CDR2 is LQKENI. V lost 2 bases and J lost 3, with 14 bases in between. This CDR3 is built from 15 residues. CDR3 region: CASSPRSDRHYEQYF. The CDR3 bases are TGTGCCAGCTCACCAAGGTCAGACAGACACTACGAGCAGTACTTC.

This chain joins TRBV18 and TRBJ1-5; D gene unclear. Germline lookup yields CDR1 KGHSH and CDR2 LQKENI. CDR3 length: 14 amino acids. V shed 6 bases and J shed 5 bases, with 14 bases lying between them. The CDR3 DNA follows: TGTGCCAGCTCTGGAACAGCCCCTTATCAGCCCCAGCATTTT. It translates to CASSGTAPYQPQHF.

The rearrangement uses TRBV2 and TRBJ2-7; no firm D call. The germline CDR1 and CDR2 sequences are SNHLY and FYNNEI. The CDR3 has 13 amino acids. V shed 1 base and J shed 10 bases, with 14 bases lying between them. DNA for the CDR3: TGTGCCAGCAGTGAAGGGCCGAAGACTCCCCAGTACTTC. It encodes CASSEGPKTPQYF.

With regard to this clone: Other DNA variants within this sample encode the same CDR3. This chain links TRBV30 with TRBJ1-2; the D gene is possibly TRBD1 (5 bases). CDR3 size: 12 residues. Germline loops: CDR1 GTSNPN, CDR2 SVGIG (reference sequence). The V and J ends lost 4 bases and 2 bases respectively, with 8 bases between them. The CDR3 region is CAWTGGNYGYTF. The CDR3 region has the DNA TGTGCCTGGACCGGGGGGAACTATGGCTACACCTTC. The full variable domain, with the rest looked up from reference TRBV30 and TRBJ1-2, is SQTIHQWPATLVQPVGSPLSLECTVEGTSNPNLYWYRQAAGRGLQLLFYSVGIGQISSEVPQNLSASRPQDRQFILSSKKLLLSDSGFYLCAWTGGNYGYTFGSGTRLTVV.

V gene TRBV11-2 combines with J gene TRBJ2-7; 8 bases match TRBD1. CDR1 SGHAT and CDR2 FQNNGV come from the germline V gene. CDR3 length: 15 amino acids. The V segment lost 2 bases and the J segment 0 bases; nucleotides outside the gene matches: 3. The CDR3 protein is CASSLLRGRSYEQYF. CDR3 nucleotides: TGTGCCAGCAGCTTACTCAGGGGGCGCTCCTACGAGCAGTACTTC.